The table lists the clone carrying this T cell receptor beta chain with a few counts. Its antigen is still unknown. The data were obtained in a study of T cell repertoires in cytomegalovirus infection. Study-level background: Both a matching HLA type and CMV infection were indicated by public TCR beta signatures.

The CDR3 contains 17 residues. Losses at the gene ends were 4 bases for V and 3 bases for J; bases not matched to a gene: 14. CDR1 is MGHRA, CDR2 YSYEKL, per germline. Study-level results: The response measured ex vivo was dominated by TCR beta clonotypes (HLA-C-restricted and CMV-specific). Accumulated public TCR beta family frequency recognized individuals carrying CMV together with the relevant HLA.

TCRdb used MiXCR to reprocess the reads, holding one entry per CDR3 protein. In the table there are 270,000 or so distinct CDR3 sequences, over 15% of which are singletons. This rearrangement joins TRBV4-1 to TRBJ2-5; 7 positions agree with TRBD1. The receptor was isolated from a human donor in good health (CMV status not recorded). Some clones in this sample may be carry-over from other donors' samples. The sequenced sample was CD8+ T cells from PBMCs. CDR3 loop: CASSLEYRGSGEETQYF. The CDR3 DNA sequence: TGCGCCAGCAGCCTTGAATACAGGGGATCTGGGGAAGAGACCCAGTACTTC.